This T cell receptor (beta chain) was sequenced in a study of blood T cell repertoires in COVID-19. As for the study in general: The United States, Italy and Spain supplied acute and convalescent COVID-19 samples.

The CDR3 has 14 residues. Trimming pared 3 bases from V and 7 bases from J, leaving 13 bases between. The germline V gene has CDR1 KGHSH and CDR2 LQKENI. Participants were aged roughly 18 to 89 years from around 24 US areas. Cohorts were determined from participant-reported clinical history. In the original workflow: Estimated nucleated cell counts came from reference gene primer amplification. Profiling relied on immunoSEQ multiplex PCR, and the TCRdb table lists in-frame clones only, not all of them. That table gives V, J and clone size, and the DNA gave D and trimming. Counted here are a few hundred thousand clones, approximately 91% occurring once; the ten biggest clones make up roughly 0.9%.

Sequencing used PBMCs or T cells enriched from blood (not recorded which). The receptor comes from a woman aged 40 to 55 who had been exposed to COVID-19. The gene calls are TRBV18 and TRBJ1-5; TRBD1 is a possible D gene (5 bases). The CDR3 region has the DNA TGTGCCAGCTCACCTCAGGGAAAGGGACAGCCCCAGCATTTT. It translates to CASSPQGKGQPQHF.